These T cell receptor beta chains were read from a single sample in a study of CD8 T cells in ankylosing spondylitis. From the 5' RACE reads, TCRdb called clonotypes with MiXCR, one entry per CDR3 protein. The sample records around 300,000 distinct CDR3 sequences, around 21% being singletons. The sample consisted of blood, either unsorted or a sorted T cell fraction (not recorded which). These receptors were obtained from a female donor with ankylosing spondylitis or in good health (not recorded which). The CDR3 runs from the conserved cysteine through the conserved F or W. D genes are given only for firm matches. Clone size is given for some rows only: seen once, a few or many times, or a class if the clone is expanded.

cdr3_nt cdr3_aa j_call clone_size d_call v_call
TGTGCCAGCAGCCAAGCGGATAGCGCCGAGCAGTACTTC CASSQADSAEQYF TRBJ2-7 few NA TRBV4-2
TGTGCCAGCAATGACGGTGCGAAGTCCTACGAGCAGTACTTC CASNDGAKSYEQYF TRBJ2-7 few NA TRBV2
TGCAGTTCTAGACACAGCAACTTGAACACTGAAGCTTTCTTT CSSRHSNLNTEAFF TRBJ1-1 NA NA TRBV20-1
TGCAGTGCGAGAACGGTGAGCTCCTACAATGAGCAGTTCTTC CSARTVSSYNEQFF TRBJ2-1 few NA TRBV20-1
TGTGCCAGCAGACGACAGGGGCCGAACACTGAAGCTTTCTTT CASRRQGPNTEAFF TRBJ1-1 few TRBD1 TRBV6-1
TGTGCCAGCAGCCCGCGGGGGGGTCTCTCCTACAATGAGCAGTTCTTC CASSPRGGLSYNEQFF TRBJ2-1 few TRBD2 TRBV6-1
TGTGCCAGCAGCGGACGGAGCTATGGCTACACCTTC CASSGRSYGYTF TRBJ1-2 many NA TRBV12-3/TRBV12-4
TGCAGTGCTTTTCCATTCACCTCTCGGGGGCTGTTACCTGAAGCTTTCTTT CSAFPFTSRGLLPEAFF TRBJ1-1 NA NA TRBV20-1
TGCAGCGTTGTCAAGGACGGCCTTGGCGGGTACCTAGCGGATGAGCAGTTCTTC CSVVKDGLGGYLADEQFF TRBJ2-1 many TRBD2 TRBV29-1
TGTGCCAGCACTTCGGGCGACTCTTCGAACACTGAAGCTTTCTTT CASTSGDSSNTEAFF TRBJ1-1 NA NA TRBV6-5
TGTGCCAGCAGTCGAGGACTAGCGGGACGCACAGATACGCAGTATTTT CASSRGLAGRTDTQYF TRBJ2-3 NA TRBD2 TRBV3-1
TGCTGTGCTCCAACCCCGGCTAGCGGGAGGGCTAGGGATGAGCAGTTCTTC CCAPTPASGRARDEQFF TRBJ2-1 NA TRBD2 TRBV20-1
TGTGCCAGCAGCCACTTCGTCGGGAAGCAGACTTTCTTT CASSHFVGKQTFF TRBJ1-1 NA NA TRBV5-6
TGCAGTGCTACGGAAAATACGCAGTATTTT CSATENTQYF TRBJ2-3 medium-sized NA TRBV20-1
TGTGCCAGCAGACCTTCTGGATCCTACGAGCAGTACTTC CASRPSGSYEQYF TRBJ2-7 few NA TRBV6-1
TGTGCCACCAGTGCCCTTTGGACTAGCGGGAGTCCTGAGCAGTTCTTC CATSALWTSGSPEQFF TRBJ2-1 few TRBD2 TRBV24-1
TGTGCCACCAGCAGAGAACCGGGCAAGGATCAGCCCCAGCATTTT CATSREPGKDQPQHF TRBJ1-5 many NA TRBV15
TGTGCCAGCAGTTACGTAGGGGGTACCACCGGGGAGCTGTTTTTT CASSYVGGTTGELFF TRBJ2-2 few NA TRBV6-6
TGCAGTGCTTCCGGGACTAACGAGCAGTACTTC CSASGTNEQYF TRBJ2-7 NA TRBD2 TRBV20-1
TGTGCCATCAGAGGAGCGGCCTTAGCGACAGATACGCAGTATTTT CAIRGAALATDTQYF TRBJ2-3 few NA TRBV10-3
TGCGCCAGCAGGCGGGGACAGGCGAACACTGAAGCTTTCTTT CASRRGQANTEAFF TRBJ1-1 NA TRBD1 TRBV5-1
TGTGCCAGCAGCTTAGGGGGGGCGGGAGAGACCCAGTACTTC CASSLGGAGETQYF TRBJ2-5 NA NA TRBV7-2
TGTGCCATCAGTCCGGACAGGGCTGGTGGCTACACCTTC CAISPDRAGGYTF TRBJ1-2 NA TRBD1 TRBV10-3
TGTGCCAGCAGTGGGGGGGAGTACTACAATGAGCAGTTCTTC CASSGGEYYNEQFF TRBJ2-1 NA NA TRBV6-1
TGTGCCAGCGGCCGGACAGAACACACCGGGGAGCTGTTTTTT CASGRTEHTGELFF TRBJ2-2 few NA TRBV6-2/TRBV6-3
TGTGCCAGCAGTTACTCGCCAAGAGGGGATCAGCCCCAGCATTTT CASSYSPRGDQPQHF TRBJ1-5 few NA TRBV6-5
TGTGCCAGCAGCTTAGAGGGGGCGGGATTCCCCAATGAGCAGTTCTTC CASSLEGAGFPNEQFF TRBJ2-1 many NA TRBV7-2
TGCGCCAGCAGCCCCTCCACAGGGATGAACACTGAAGCTTTCTTT CASSPSTGMNTEAFF TRBJ1-1 NA NA TRBV5-1
TGCAGTCCCGGCCGACCCCGGGAGTCCTCATCCATTGAGCAGTTCTTC CSPGRPRESSSIEQFF TRBJ2-1 few NA TRBV20-1
TGCAGTGCTAGAGATCAGGGCAGCGCCGTCTATGGCTACACCTTC CSARDQGSAVYGYTF TRBJ1-2 many NA TRBV20-1